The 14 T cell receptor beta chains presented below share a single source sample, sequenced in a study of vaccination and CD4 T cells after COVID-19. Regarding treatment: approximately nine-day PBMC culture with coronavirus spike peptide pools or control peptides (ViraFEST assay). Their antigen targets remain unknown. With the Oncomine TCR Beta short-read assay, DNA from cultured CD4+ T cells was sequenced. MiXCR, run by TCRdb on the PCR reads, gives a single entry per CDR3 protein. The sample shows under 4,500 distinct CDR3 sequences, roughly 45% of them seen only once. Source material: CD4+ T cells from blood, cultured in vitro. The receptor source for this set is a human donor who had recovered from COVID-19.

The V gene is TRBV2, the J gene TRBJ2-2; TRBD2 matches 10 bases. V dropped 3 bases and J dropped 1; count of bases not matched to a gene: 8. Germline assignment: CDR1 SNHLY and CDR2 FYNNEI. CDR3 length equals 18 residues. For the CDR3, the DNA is TGTGCCAGCAGTGATGTCAGCGGGAGGGCCGGGAACACCGGGGAGCTGTTTTTT. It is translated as CASSDVSGRAGNTGELFF.

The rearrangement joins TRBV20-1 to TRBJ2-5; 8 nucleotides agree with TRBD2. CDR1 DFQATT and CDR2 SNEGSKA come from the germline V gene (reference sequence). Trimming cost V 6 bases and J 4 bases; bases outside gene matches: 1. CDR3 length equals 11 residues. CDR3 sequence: CSALAGETQYF. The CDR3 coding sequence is TGCAGTGCCCTAGCGGGAGAGACCCAGTACTTC.

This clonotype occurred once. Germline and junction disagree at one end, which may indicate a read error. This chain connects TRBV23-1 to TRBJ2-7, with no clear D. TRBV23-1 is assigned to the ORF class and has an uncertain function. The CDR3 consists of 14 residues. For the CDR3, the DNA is TGCGCCAGCAGTAAATCCGAGCGCTTTTACGAGCAGTACTTC. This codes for CASSKSERFYEQYF.

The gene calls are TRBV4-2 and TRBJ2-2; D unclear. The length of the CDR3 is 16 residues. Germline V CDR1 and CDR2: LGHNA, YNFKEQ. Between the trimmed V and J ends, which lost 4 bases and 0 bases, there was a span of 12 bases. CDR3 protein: CASSRVSEANTGELFF. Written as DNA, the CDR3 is TGTGCCAGCAGCCGAGTAAGCGAAGCGAACACCGGGGAGCTGTTTTTT.

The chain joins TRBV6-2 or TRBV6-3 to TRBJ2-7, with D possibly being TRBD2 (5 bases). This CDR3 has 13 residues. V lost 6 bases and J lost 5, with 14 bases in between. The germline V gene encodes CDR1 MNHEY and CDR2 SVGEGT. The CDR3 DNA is TGTGCCAGCAGACAAACTAGATTACACGAGCAGTACTTC. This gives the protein CASRQTRLHEQYF.

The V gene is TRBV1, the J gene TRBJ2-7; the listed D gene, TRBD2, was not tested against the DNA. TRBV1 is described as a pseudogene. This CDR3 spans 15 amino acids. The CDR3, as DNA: TGCACCAGCAGCCGCCTTATCGAGGGCTGGCCCAAGCAGTACTTC. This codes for CTSSRLIEGWPKQYF.

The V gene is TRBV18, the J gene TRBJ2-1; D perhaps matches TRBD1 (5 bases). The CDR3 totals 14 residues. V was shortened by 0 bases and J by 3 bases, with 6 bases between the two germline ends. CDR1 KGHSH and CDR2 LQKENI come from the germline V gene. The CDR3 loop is CASSPPTVYNEQFF. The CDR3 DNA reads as TGTGCCAGCTCACCACCGACAGTCTACAATGAGCAGTTCTTC.

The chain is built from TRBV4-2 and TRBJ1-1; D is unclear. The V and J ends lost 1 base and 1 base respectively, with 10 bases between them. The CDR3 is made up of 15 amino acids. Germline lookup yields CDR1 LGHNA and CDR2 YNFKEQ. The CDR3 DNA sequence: TGTGCCAGCAGCCAAGCAGAAGCAGGGAACACTGAAGCTTTCTTT. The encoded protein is CASSQAEAGNTEAFF.

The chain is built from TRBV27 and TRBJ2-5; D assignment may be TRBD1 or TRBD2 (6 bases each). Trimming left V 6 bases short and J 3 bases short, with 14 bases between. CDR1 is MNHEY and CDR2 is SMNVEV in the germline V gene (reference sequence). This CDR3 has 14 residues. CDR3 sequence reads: CASSLLGGEETQYF. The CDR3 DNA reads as TGTGCCAGCAGCCTGCTGGGGGGCGAAGAGACCCAGTACTTC.

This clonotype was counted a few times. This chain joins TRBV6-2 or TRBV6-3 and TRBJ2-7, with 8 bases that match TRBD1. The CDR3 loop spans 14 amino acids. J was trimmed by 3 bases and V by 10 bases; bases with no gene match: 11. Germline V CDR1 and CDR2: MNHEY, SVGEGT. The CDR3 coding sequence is TGTGCCACCCGGGCCCGGGACAGGCGCTACGAGCAGTACTTC. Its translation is CATRARDRRYEQYF.

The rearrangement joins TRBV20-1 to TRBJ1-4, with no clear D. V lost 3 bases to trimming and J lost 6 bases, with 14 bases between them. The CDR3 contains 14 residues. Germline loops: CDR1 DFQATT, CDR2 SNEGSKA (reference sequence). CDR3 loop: CSARKWSQDEKLFF. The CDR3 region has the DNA TGCAGTGCTAGGAAGTGGAGTCAAGATGAAAAACTGTTTTTT.

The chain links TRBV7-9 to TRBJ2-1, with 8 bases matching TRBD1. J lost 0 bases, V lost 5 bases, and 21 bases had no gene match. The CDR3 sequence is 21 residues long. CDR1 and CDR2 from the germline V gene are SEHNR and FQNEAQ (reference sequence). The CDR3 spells CASSPATPRDRGRSSYNEQFF. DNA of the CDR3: TGTGCCAGCAGCCCAGCCACTCCCCGCGACAGGGGCCGGAGCTCCTACAATGAGCAGTTCTTC. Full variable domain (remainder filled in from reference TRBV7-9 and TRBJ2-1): DTGVSQNPRHKITKRGQNVTFRCDPISEHNRLYWYRQTLGQGPEFLTYFQNEAQLEKSRLLSDRFSAERPKGSFSTLEIQRTEQGDSAMYLCASSPATPRDRGRSSYNEQFFGPGTRLTVL.

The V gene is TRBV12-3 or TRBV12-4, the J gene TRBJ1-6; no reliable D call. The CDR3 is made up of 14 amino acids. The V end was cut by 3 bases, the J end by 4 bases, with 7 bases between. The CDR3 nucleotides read TGTGCCAGCAGTTTGGATGGGTATAATTCACCCCTCCACTTT. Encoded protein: CASSLDGYNSPLHF.

The DNA of the CDR3 is TGTGCCAGCAGCCGAGGGTGGACCAGCTCCTACAATGAGCAGTTCTTC. It yields the protein CASSRGWTSSYNEQFF. The chain carries TRBV6-1 and TRBJ2-1, with D possibly TRBD2 on 5 matching bases. V dropped 6 bases and J dropped 0 bases, with 15 bases sitting between them. CDR3 length: 16 amino acids. Germline V gives CDR1 MNHNS, CDR2 SASEGT.